This note documents a single T cell receptor (beta chain) sequence. Its recognized antigen is unknown. Qualities for individual bases were not recorded, and no much larger clone is one base off. These data belong to a study of beta chain features in type 1 diabetes (dated by TCRdb to the late 2010s). Concerning the study at large: Mean age, gender distribution, total cell number and subset yield were not different between patients and healthy donors. A total of over 95,000,000 sorted cells were examined across all samples, and RNA yield correlated strongly with the number of cells per subset. In the study, TCRB repertoires of sorted circulating CD4+ T cell subsets from recently diagnosed type 1 diabetes patients were compared with those of matched healthy donors. Whereas all 28 donors provided naive and central memory subsets, regulatory and stem cell-like memory subsets were isolated from just 8 patients and about 8 healthy donors.

Ends trimmed: V by 4 bases, J by 8 bases; bases unmatched to a gene: 3. From a lookup of the germline V gene (reference sequence), CDR1 and CDR2 are MNHEY and SMNVEV. CDR3 length: 14 amino acids, cysteine to phenylalanine. Of all the DNA, just the CDR3 is kept, 42 bases in frame from base 1. A single peripheral blood draw of approximately 100 mL on average was collected from each donor into heparinised tubes. A BD FACSAria II and a panel including CD45RO, CCR7, CD25, CD127, CD95 and CD27 were used to sort naive, central memory, regulatory and stem cell-like memory CD4+ T cells. Purity was above 98% for every sorted population. PBMCs were separated immediately by Lymphoprep density gradient centrifugation and were stained directly, without being cultured. So that batch effects would be minimized, each experiment stained and sorted samples in pairs, pairing one healthy donor with one patient. The entire isolated RNA was reverse transcribed using the High Capacity cDNA Reverse Transcription Kit, and thus expressed TCRB transcripts were sequenced. Deep immunoSEQ sequencing was applied to naive, central memory and regulatory T cell samples, giving an average of around 4 million total reads per sample. Sorted cells were lysed in RLT buffer and RNA was extracted with DNase-treated RNeasy Micro or Mini kits, depending on cell number. Each cell subset was processed separately to prevent cross-contamination, with patient and healthy donor samples processed together. The immunoSEQ multiplex PCR was used to amplify TCRB sequences from cDNA, yielding 87-bp fragments that span the CDR3 region. Amplicons were sequenced on the Illumina HiSeq platform. In the authors' own workflow: PCR bias was corrected computationally using synthetic template baselines, and reads within Hamming distance 2 were collapsed, with unmergeable singletons discarded. Reads were aligned to IMGT to assign V, D and J genes, CDR3 length, and insertions or deletions at six rearrangement sites. Within each subset, clonotype counts were normalized to sorted cell number, after which true diversity and Gini coefficients were computed with the tcR R package. The overlap coefficient, calculated on TCRB nucleotide sequences, was used to measure repertoire sharing. Out-of-frame TCRB sequences from naive cells were analyzed to stand in for the pre-selection repertoire. TCRdb mirrors the immuneACCESS table, restricted to in-frame sequences. Some clones are absent from its copies; in checked studies, under half trace to an unresolved V gene, and the reason for the others is unknown. For V, J and clone size, that table is used; D and trimming come from the DNA. Counted in this sample were fewer than 350,000 clones; about 20% of them appeared once. The top ten hold about 0.045% of the sample.

What the work shows at the level of the full study, not this receptor alone: Naive, central memory and regulatory TCRB repertoires appeared to be more similar among patients than among healthy donors. Shorter templates might be favored by PCR, yet because patient and control samples were amplified and corrected together, any such skew would affect both groups equally. Patients with type 1 diabetes made fewer insertions and deleted more nucleotides at VDJ recombination sites, implying thymic rearrangement abnormalities. Type 1 diabetes patients showed a moderate but significant shortening of TCRB CDR3 length in all four CD4+ subsets. Because cDNA was sequenced instead of genomic DNA, activated cells with high expression could be over-represented, although the groups did not differ in activation or CD3 levels. Because small numbers of individuals were included in the HLA sub-analyses, any influence of HLA type on TCRB rearrangement was left unresolved.

Source material: naive CD4+ T cells from blood. The cell subset or site label, read with the paper, signifies: true naive CD4+ T cells. The TCR was taken from a woman between 18 and 30 years old in good health. The sequence links TRBV27 to TRBJ1-4; the central 11 bases match TRBD1. The CDR3: CASSSGTGGEKLFF. The sequence in DNA is TGTGCCAGCAGTTCGGGGACAGGGGGGGAAAAACTGTTTTTT.